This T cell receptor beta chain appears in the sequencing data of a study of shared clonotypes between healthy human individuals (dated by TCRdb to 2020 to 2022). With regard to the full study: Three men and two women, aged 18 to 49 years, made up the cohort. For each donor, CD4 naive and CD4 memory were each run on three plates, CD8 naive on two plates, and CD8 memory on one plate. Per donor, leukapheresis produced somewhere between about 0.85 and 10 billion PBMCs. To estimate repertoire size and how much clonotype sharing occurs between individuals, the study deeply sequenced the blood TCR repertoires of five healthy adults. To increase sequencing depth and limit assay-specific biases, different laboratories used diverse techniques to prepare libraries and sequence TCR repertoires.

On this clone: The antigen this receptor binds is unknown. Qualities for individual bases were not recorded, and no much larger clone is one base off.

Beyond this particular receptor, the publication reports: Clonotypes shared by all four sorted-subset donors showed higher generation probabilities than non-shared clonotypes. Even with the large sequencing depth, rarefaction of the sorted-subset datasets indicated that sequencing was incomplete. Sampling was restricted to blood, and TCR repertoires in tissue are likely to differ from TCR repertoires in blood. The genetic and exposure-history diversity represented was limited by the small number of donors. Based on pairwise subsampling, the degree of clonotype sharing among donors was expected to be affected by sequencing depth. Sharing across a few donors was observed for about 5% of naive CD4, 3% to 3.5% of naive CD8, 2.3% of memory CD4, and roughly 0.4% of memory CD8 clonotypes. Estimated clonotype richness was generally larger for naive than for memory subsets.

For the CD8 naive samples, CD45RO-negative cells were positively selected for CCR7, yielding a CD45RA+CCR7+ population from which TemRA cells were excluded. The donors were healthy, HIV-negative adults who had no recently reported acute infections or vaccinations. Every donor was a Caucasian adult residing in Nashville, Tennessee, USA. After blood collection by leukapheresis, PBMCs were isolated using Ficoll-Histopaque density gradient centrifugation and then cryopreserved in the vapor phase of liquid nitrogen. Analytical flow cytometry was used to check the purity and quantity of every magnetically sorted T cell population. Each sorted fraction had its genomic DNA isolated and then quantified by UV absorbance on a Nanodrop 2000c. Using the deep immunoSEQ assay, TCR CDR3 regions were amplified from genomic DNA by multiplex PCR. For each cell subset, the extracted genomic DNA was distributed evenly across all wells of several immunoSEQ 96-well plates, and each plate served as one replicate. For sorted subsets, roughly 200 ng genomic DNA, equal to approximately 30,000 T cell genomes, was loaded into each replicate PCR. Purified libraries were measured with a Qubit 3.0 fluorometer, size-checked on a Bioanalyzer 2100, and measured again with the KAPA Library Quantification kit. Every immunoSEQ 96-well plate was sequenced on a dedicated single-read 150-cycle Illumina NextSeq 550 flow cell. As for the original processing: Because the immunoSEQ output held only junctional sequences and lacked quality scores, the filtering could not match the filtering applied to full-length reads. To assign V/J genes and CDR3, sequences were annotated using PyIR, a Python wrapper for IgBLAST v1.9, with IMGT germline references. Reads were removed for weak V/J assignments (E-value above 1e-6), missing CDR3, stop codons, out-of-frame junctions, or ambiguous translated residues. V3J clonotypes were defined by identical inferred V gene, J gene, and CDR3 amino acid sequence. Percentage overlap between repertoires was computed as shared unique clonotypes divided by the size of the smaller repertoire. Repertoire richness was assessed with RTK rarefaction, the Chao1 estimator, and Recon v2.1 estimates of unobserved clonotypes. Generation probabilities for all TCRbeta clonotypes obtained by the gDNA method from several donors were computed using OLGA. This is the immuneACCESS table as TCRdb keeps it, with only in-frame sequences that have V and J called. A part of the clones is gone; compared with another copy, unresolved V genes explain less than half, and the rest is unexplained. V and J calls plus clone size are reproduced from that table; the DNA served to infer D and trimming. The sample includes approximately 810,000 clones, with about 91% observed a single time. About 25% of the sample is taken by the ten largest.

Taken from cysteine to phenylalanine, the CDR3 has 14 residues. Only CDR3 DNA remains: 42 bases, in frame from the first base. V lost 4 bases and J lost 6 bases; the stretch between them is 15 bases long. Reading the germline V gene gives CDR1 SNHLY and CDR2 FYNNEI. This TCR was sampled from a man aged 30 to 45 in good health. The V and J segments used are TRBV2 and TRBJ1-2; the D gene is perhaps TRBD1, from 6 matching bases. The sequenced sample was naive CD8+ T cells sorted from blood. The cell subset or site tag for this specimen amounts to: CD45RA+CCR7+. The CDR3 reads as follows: CASSGMGARNGYTF. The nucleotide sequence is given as TGTGCCAGCAGTGGCATGGGGGCGAGGAATGGCTACACCTTC.